This T cell receptor (beta chain) was observed in a study of blood T cell repertoires in COVID-19. The CDR3 consists of 17 residues. Germline CDR1 and CDR2: SGHRS and YFSETQ. With V trimmed by 0 bases and J by 3 bases, 4 bases remained unmatched. Clones were sequenced by immunoSEQ multiplex PCR, and TCRdb holds only the in-frame ones, with some missing. This sample carries around 300,000 clones, over 75% of them seen once, and the ten largest clones take around 0.92%. This clonotype originated in a woman between 25 and 40 years old who had recovered from COVID-19. Sequencing was performed on PBMCs or T cells enriched from blood (not recorded which). The chain is built from TRBV5-1 and TRBJ2-1; 12 bases are shared with TRBD2. The CDR3 here is CASSLGLAGGRYNEQFF. CDR3 sequence (DNA): TGCGCCAGCAGCTTGGGGCTAGCGGGAGGGCGCTACAATGAGCAGTTCTTC.